Listed below are T cell receptor beta chains from one sample, sequenced in a study of blood T cell repertoires in COVID-19. TCRdb's table, derived via immunoSEQ multiplex PCR, lists solely in-frame clones and lacks some. The sample records 50,000 or so clones, roughly nine tenths being singletons. Sequenced sample: peripheral blood. These receptor sequences come from a man between 65 and 79 years old with active COVID-19. CDR3s include the opening cysteine and the closing phenylalanine or tryptophan.

v_gene,CDR3aa
TRBV10-3,CAIRTGLAGSTDTQYF
TRBV12-3/TRBV12-4,CASSLGRPRPQHF
TRBV5-1,CASRTGTGGTGELFF
TRBV28,CASSLTSPDGYTF
TRBV27,CASRGQGYNSPLHF
TRBV20-1,CSASPTSGGSEQFF
TRBV7-9,CASRTPLDEQFF
TRBV7-2,CASSLGGGATDTQYF
TRBV20-1,CSASRDSAHSNQPQHF
TRBV3-1/TRBV3-2,CASSGRQGSYEQYF
TRBV6-5,CASSYRTGELFF
TRBV18,CASSQSRTGELFF
TRBV5-5,CARSLVGRGGPGELFF
TRBV19,CASSMQKTGELFF
TRBV6-2/TRBV6-3,CASSYTRVTDTQYF
TRBV7-6,CASSSLAGMTGELFF
TRBV28,CASSLGGGKFTDTQYF
TRBV3-1/TRBV3-2,CASSLGGTGVPYGYTF
TRBV7-9,CASSLGEREPQHF
TRBV6-2/TRBV6-3,CASSYPDRGLYGYTF
TRBV27,CASSANTRGQQFF
TRBV9,CASSVFLDTGELFF
TRBV10-3,CAISGHDTVSGNTIYF
TRBV5-1,CASSLVIRHRDGGNEQFF
TRBV7-2,CASSMTGYQETQYF
TRBV9,CASSVAWGGAGEKLFF
TRBV6-2/TRBV6-3,CASSWTINTDTQYF
TRBV19,CASSTSQTASTDTQYF
TRBV10-3,CAISEIMDFGGSRKLFF